This record looks at one T cell receptor (beta chain) sequence and its context. The antigen is undetermined. This record comes from a study of OX40 agonist ivuxolimab in advanced cancers. Looking at the study overall: Every 2 weeks, patients got intravenous ivuxolimab at one of six dose levels (0.01-10 mg/kg). Study results and limitations: CD4+ and CD8+ blood T cells expanded clonally by week 6 at 0.1 to 3.0 mg/kg.

The length of the CDR3 is 17 residues. The V and J ends lost 2 bases and 3 bases, in that order; junction bases with no gene match: 7. Germline CDR1 and CDR2: ENHRY and SYGVKD. The assay was immunoSEQ multiplex PCR, and TCRdb's table has in-frame clones only and misses some. Here the sample spans approximately 76,000 clones, about 94% being singletons. Sequencing used CD4+ or CD8+ T cells sorted from blood, obtained in a trial of the OX40 agonist ivuxolimab. The chain couples TRBV10-3 to TRBJ2-2; 9 nucleotides line up with TRBD2. This TCR derives from an adult with an advanced solid tumor such as melanoma, head and neck, liver or kidney cancer. CDR3 nucleotides: TGTGCCATCAGTGAGGGGCTTGGCGGGGGGGACACCGGGGAGCTGTTTTTT. Translation: CAISEGLGGGDTGELFF.